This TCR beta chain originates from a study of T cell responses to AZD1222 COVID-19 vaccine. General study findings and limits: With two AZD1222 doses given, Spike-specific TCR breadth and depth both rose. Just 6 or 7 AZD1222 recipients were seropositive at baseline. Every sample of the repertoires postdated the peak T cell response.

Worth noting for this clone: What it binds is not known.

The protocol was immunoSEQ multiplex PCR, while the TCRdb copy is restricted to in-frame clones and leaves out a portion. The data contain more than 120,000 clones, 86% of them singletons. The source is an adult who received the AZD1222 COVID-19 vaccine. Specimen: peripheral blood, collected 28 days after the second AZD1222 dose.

The CDR3 DNA is TGTGCCAGCAGCTTGGGACAGGGCTCGGCGAAGACCCAGTACTTC. Amino acid sequence: CASSLGQGSAKTQYF. The chain uses TRBV5-6 and TRBJ2-5; TRBD1 aligns across 7 bases. Germline assignment: CDR1 SGHDT and CDR2 YYEEEE. This CDR3 has 15 residues. Trimming cost V 0 bases and J 6 bases; bases outside gene matches: 8.